This TCR beta chain was recovered during a study of immune heterogeneity within non-small cell lung tumors. Study at large: Tumor histology was classified as squamous cell carcinoma in a few cases, non-squamous carcinoma in 10 and not otherwise specified in 1.

On this clonotype: Its specificity is unknown.

Germline V lookup: CDR1 MRHNA, CDR2 SNTAGT. This CDR3 has 15 residues. With 10 bases removed from V and 2 bases from J, the gap between germline ends came to 20 bases. Genomic DNA extracted from bulk tumor tissue served as template. A total of about 0.55 ug was used per sample. Several biopsies per primary tumor, spaced far apart, were taken during surgery. Those enrolled were patients newly diagnosed with untreated non-small cell lung cancer and undergoing curative surgery. Samples were obtained from newly diagnosed non-small cell lung cancer patients who were having surgery with curative intent. Regarding the study as a whole: Identical dominant CDR3 beta clonotypes spanned tumor sites within a patient, beside site-unique high-frequency clones. Locally, T-cell clonality showed a moderate but significant correlation with tumor mutational burden measured at the same site (R about 0.31).

Multiplex PCR with 32 V and 13 J primers amplified TCR beta CDR3. TCRdb itself ran the multiplex PCR reads through MiXCR, one entry per CDR3 protein. The repertoire holds approximately 11,000 distinct CDR3 sequences, with just under 30% as singletons. The TCR was taken from a woman aged 55-70 years with non-small cell lung cancer. The sequenced sample consisted of lung tumor tissue. The gene calls are TRBV6-4 and TRBJ2-5; the D gene is possibly TRBD2 (5 bases). Here the CDR3 reads CATELPPREQETQYF. In DNA, the CDR3 is TGTGCCACCGAACTACCGCCAAGGGAGCAAGAGACCCAGTACTTC.